The rows below give T cell receptor beta chains drawn from one sample of a study of cytomegalovirus exposure and HLA in healthy donors. The protocol was immunoSEQ multiplex PCR, while the TCRdb copy is restricted to in-frame clones and leaves out a portion. This sample carries more than 95,000 clones, approximately 76% of them seen once, and the ten largest clones take more than 15%. The sample was PBMCs. The receptors originated from a man aged 50 or older in good health and CMV-seropositive. The CDR3 runs from the conserved cysteine through the conserved F or W. The D gene is left open where the match is weak. Some rows mark clone size as missing; the rest say once, few, many or name a class of expanded clone.

V	J	D	size	CDR3	DNA
TRBV7-9	TRBJ1-4	-	-	CASSLGGAEKLFF	TGTGCCAGCAGCCTCGGGGGGGCTGAAAAACTGTTTTTT
TRBV2	TRBJ1-5	-	-	CASRRGGRSNQPQHF	TGTGCCAGCAGGAGGGGGGGCAGGAGCAATCAGCCCCAGCATTTT
TRBV5-1	TRBJ1-2	TRBD1	few	CASSGPGQATYGYTF	TGCGCCAGCAGCGGTCCGGGACAGGCGACCTATGGCTACACCTTC
TRBV5-4	TRBJ2-5	TRBD2	few	CASSFVAGAQETQYF	TGTGCCAGCAGCTTTGTAGCGGGGGCTCAAGAGACCCAGTACTTC
TRBV28	TRBJ2-1	-	few	CASSLRGYAYNEQFF	TGTGCCAGCAGTTTAAGGGGTTACGCCTACAATGAGCAGTTCTTC
TRBV29-1	TRBJ1-2	-	-	CSVPQVEYTNYGYTF	TGCAGCGTACCCCAGGTTGAGTACACCAACTATGGCTACACCTTC
TRBV28	TRBJ2-7	-	-	CASSLAGPEQYF	TGTGCCAGCAGTTTAGCAGGGCCCGAGCAGTACTTC
TRBV4-3	TRBJ1-2	-	-	CASSPGSPGITYGYTF	TGCGCCAGCAGCCCCGGATCCCCGGGGATTACGTATGGCTACACCTTC
TRBV10-1	TRBJ2-5	-	-	CASSESGTGQETQYF	TGCGCCAGCAGTGAGTCGGGTACAGGGCAAGAGACCCAGTACTTC
TRBV5-6	TRBJ2-1	-	-	CASSSAAYNEQFF	TGTGCCAGCAGCTCCGCAGCCTACAATGAGCAGTTCTTC
TRBV5-6	TRBJ2-1	-	few	CASSLVAYNEQFF	TGTGCCAGCAGCTTGGTCGCGTATAATGAGCAGTTCTTC
TRBV10-3	TRBJ2-5	TRBD2	-	CAISEGGGKEETQYF	TGTGCCATCAGTGAGGGCGGGGGGAAGGAGGAGACCCAGTACTTC
TRBV4-3	TRBJ2-7	-	few	CASSQSRGPYEQYF	TGCGCCAGCAGCCAATCGCGGGGACCCTACGAGCAGTACTTC
TRBV5-6	TRBJ2-5	-	-	CASSFVIAPQAQETQYF	TGTGCCAGCAGCTTCGTAATTGCGCCCCAGGCCCAAGAGACCCAGTACTTC
TRBV29-1	TRBJ2-7	-	-	CSVRYRQDEQYF	TGCAGCGTTCGGTATCGGCAGGACGAGCAGTACTTC
TRBV9	TRBJ2-2	-	few	CASTPGSNTGELFF	TGTGCCAGCACCCCAGGGTCGAACACCGGGGAGCTGTTTTTT
TRBV9	TRBJ1-1	-	-	CASSVLMDGGSAEAFF	TGTGCCAGCAGCGTACTTATGGATGGCGGGAGTGCTGAAGCTTTCTTT
TRBV2	TRBJ2-1	-	-	CASTGTNNYNEQFF	TGTGCCAGCACCGGGACAAATAACTACAATGAGCAGTTCTTC
TRBV29-1	TRBJ1-1	-	-	CSVRAEGTEAFF	TGCAGCGTCCGCGCGGAGGGCACTGAAGCTTTCTTT
TRBV18	TRBJ1-1	TRBD1	once	CASSPWTGGWDTEAFF	TGTGCCAGCTCACCCTGGACAGGAGGGTGGGACACTGAAGCTTTCTTT
TRBV6-1	TRBJ1-5	-	-	CASSDKGNQPQHF	TGTGCCAGCAGTGACAAGGGGAATCAGCCCCAGCATTTT
TRBV12-5	TRBJ2-7	-	-	CASGSRRGEQYF	TGTGCTAGTGGGTCTCGCAGGGGCGAGCAGTACTTC
TRBV14	TRBJ2-1	-	-	CASSLGLYNEQFF	TGTGCCAGCAGCCTGGGACTCTACAATGAGCAGTTCTTC
TRBV28	TRBJ2-1	-	once	CASRPTTLREQFF	TGTGCCAGCAGACCCACGACCCTCAGGGAGCAGTTCTTC
TRBV6-5	TRBJ1-1	-	-	CAALSGGANTEAFF	TGTGCCGCCCTCTCTGGGGGCGCGAACACTGAAGCTTTCTTT
TRBV29-1	TRBJ1-2	TRBD1	-	CSAAGQGGKGYTF	TGCAGCGCTGCGGGACAGGGAGGAAAGGGCTACACCTTC
TRBV11-2	TRBJ2-1	-	-	CASSAAGLYNEQFF	TGTGCCAGCAGCGCGGCGGGACTCTACAATGAGCAGTTCTTC
TRBV10-3	TRBJ1-2	-	-	CAISESPQTRTHTGYTF	TGTGCCATCAGTGAGTCCCCACAGACACGTACCCATACTGGCTACACCTTC
TRBV6-6	TRBJ2-2	-	few	CASSSLRGAGELFF	TGTGCCAGCAGCTCCCTTCGTGGAGCCGGGGAGCTGTTTTTT